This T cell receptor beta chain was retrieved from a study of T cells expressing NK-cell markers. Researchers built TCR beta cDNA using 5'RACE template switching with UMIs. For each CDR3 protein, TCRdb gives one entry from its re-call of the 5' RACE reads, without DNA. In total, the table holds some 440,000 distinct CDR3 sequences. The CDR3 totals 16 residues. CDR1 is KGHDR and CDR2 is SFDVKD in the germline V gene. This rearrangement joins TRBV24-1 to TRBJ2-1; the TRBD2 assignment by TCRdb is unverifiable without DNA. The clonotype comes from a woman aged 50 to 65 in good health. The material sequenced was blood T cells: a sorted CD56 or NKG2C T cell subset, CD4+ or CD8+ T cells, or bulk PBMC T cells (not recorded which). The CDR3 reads CATSEWTSGTLNEQFF.